Shown below are 20 T cell receptor beta chains from a single sample sequenced in a study of cytomegalovirus exposure and HLA in healthy donors. PCR primers comprised 60 Vbeta and 13 Jbeta primers. Sequencing used immunoSEQ multiplex PCR; TCRdb keeps in-frame clones, though not all of them. The sample consists of around 140,000 clones, over 75% of them appearing once. The sample consisted of PBMCs. The receptors derive from a man aged 35 to 55 in good health and CMV-seronegative.

CDR3 sequence reads: CATSRVVQDTEAFF. The CDR3 nucleotides read TGTGCCACCAGCAGAGTCGTACAGGACACTGAAGCTTTCTTT. This chain uses TRBV15 with TRBJ1-1, with D perhaps matching TRBD1 (5 bases). CDR3 length: 14 residues. Germline CDR1 LNHNV, CDR2 YYDKDF (reference sequence). The V end lost 1 base, the J end lost 3 bases, and 9 bases lay between the germline ends.

This rearrangement joins TRBV2 to TRBJ2-3; possible D gene TRBD1, 6 bases. Germline CDR1 reads SNHLY; CDR2 reads FYNNEI. There are 16 residues in the CDR3. V lost 3 bases, J lost 1 base, and 14 bases lay in between. CDR3 in DNA: TGTGCCAGCAGTGATAAGCAGGGGTATCGCACAGATACGCAGTATTTT. Protein: CASSDKQGYRTDTQYF.

This clone was counted a single time. The V and J genes are TRBV5-4 and TRBJ1-1, with D perhaps TRBD1 (5 bases). The CDR3 contains 13 residues. Trimming cost V 5 bases and J 5 bases, with 13 bases left between them. CDR1 SGHNT and CDR2 YYREEE come from the germline V gene (reference sequence). The CDR3 loop is CASSETVPTEAFF. The CDR3 nucleotides are TGTGCCAGCAGTGAGACAGTGCCTACTGAAGCTTTCTTT.

This chain links TRBV9 with TRBJ2-7; TRBD2 agrees at 8 bases. Germline values: CDR1 SGDLS, CDR2 YYNGEE. The CDR3 is made up of 15 amino acids. V trimming: 1 base; J trimming: 3 bases; junction bases outside the gene matches: 6. CDR3 protein: CASSVSGTRDYEQYF. CDR3 DNA sequence: TGTGCCAGCAGCGTATCCGGGACTAGGGACTACGAGCAGTACTTC.

The chain employs TRBV29-1 and TRBJ2-5; 9 nucleotides agree with TRBD2. V was clipped by 7 bases and J by 7 bases; unmatched bases: 19. Germline V gene data show CDR1 as SQVTM and CDR2 as ANQGSEA. The CDR3 is made up of 16 amino acids. DNA of the CDR3: TGCAGCGCCCCCGACCCCGGGACTAGCTTCACCGGGACCCAGTACTTC. Residues: CSAPDPGTSFTGTQYF.

The DNA of the CDR3 is TGTGCCAGCAGTACCGGACAGGGGGTAAGAGGCTACACCTTC. This gives the protein CASSTGQGVRGYTF. The chain is built from TRBV28 and TRBJ1-2; 10 positions match TRBD1. This CDR3 comprises 14 residues. Looked up from germline, CDR1 is MDHEN and CDR2 is SYDVKM. Trimming at V came to 5 bases and at J to 8 bases, leaving 8 bases not matched to a gene.

J is TRBJ2-2 and V is TRBV30; 8 positions agree with TRBD1. This CDR3 is built from 15 residues. The trim removed 4 bases at V and 1 base at J, leaving 5 bases unmatched. The germline CDR1 and CDR2 sequences are GTSNPN and SVGIG (reference sequence). CDR3 sequence reads: CAWTLGTGNTGELFF. CDR3 in DNA: TGTGCCTGGACCTTGGGGACAGGGAACACCGGGGAGCTGTTTTTT.

J is TRBJ1-6 and V is TRBV27; 8 bases align to TRBD1. The CDR3 is made up of 19 amino acids. The germline V gene encodes CDR1 MNHEY and CDR2 SMNVEV (reference sequence). J lost 0 bases, V lost 6 bases, and 13 bases had no gene match. CDR3 sequence reads: CASSLTGVRGISYNSPLHF. CDR3 nucleotide sequence: TGTGCCAGCAGCCTGACAGGGGTCCGCGGGATCTCCTATAATTCACCCCTCCACTTT.

The rearrangement joins TRBV2 to TRBJ1-1; 10 bases fit TRBD1. CDR3 size: 12 residues. Per germline, CDR1 SNHLY and CDR2 FYNNEI. The J segment lost 6 bases and the V segment lost 7 bases, leaving 2 bases of the junction unmatched. The CDR3 is CASKDRGAEAFF. The CDR3 region has the DNA TGTGCCAGCAAGGACAGGGGGGCTGAAGCTTTCTTT.

CDR3 sequence (DNA): TGTGCCAGCAGCCTTCCAGCGGGAACCTACGAGCAGTACTTC. As protein: CASSLPAGTYEQYF. The chain uses TRBV7-8 and TRBJ2-7; 7 nucleotides match TRBD2. The CDR3 sequence is 14 residues long. Losses at the gene ends were 5 bases for V and 2 bases for J; bases not matched to a gene: 6. Germline CDR1 reads SGHVS; CDR2 reads FQNEAQ.

This chain connects TRBV5-1 to TRBJ2-5; 8 positions match TRBD2. Gene TRBJ2-7 matches the end of the DNA better, so the J call may be wrong. This CDR3 has 14 amino acids. The germline V gene encodes CDR1 SGHRS and CDR2 YFSETQ. As DNA, the CDR3 is TGCGCCAGCAGCGTATCGGGGGGGGCCTACGAGCAGTACTTC. It encodes CASSVSGGAYEQYF.

The V call is TRBV15, the J call TRBJ2-5; 7 bases are a match to TRBD2. CDR1 and CDR2 (germline): LNHNV, YYDKDF (reference sequence). The V and J ends lost 0 bases and 7 bases, in that order; junction bases with no gene match: 8. This CDR3 has 15 amino acids. The chain's CDR3 is CATSRDRGTGGTQYF. CDR3 bases: TGTGCCACCAGCAGAGATCGAGGAACGGGAGGGACCCAGTACTTC.

The J gene is TRBJ2-7, the V gene TRBV5-4, with 7 bases lining up with TRBD1. The V segment lost 0 bases and the J segment 2 bases; nucleotides outside the gene matches: 5. The CDR3 is 15 residues long. CDR1 SGHNT and CDR2 YYREEE come from the germline V gene (reference sequence). As DNA, the CDR3 is TGTGCCAGCAGCTTGGGTGACAGGGAAGCCTACGAGCAGTACTTC. Amino acids: CASSLGDREAYEQYF.

The chain uses TRBV6-5 and TRBJ1-4, with 7 bases matching TRBD1. CDR3 length: 15 amino acids. Germline trimming cut 6 bases from V and 7 bases from J; bases unmatched to any gene: 11. Germline CDR1 reads MNHEY; CDR2 reads SVGAGI. In DNA form, the CDR3 reads TGTGCCAGCAGCTGGGGGCCAGGGGGTTTTGAAAAACTGTTTTTT. Protein: CASSWGPGGFEKLFF.

This clone showed up just a few times. J is TRBJ2-1 and V is TRBV30, with TRBD2 matching 12 bases. V dropped 3 bases and J dropped 0; count of bases not matched to a gene: 24. CDR1 GTSNPN and CDR2 SVGIG come from the germline V gene (reference sequence). This CDR3 has 23 residues. This chain's CDR3 is CAWSATSTVRLAGDPSSYNEQFF. CDR3 sequence (DNA): TGTGCCTGGAGCGCGACTTCAACGGTTAGACTAGCGGGGGACCCGAGCTCCTACAATGAGCAGTTCTTC.

The chain combines TRBV10-3 with TRBJ2-4, with 12 nucleotides matching TRBD2. The J segment lost 6 bases and the V segment lost 5 bases, leaving 11 bases of the junction unmatched. Germline V gene data show CDR1 as ENHRY and CDR2 as SYGVKD. The CDR3 runs to 17 residues. CDR3 residues: CAISRLAGEGRGNIQYF. DNA of the CDR3: TGTGCCATCAGTCGACTAGCGGGAGAGGGGCGGGGAAACATTCAGTACTTC.

The gene calls are TRBV4-3 and TRBJ2-5; the D gene is possibly TRBD2 (7 bases). The CDR3 is made up of 17 amino acids. Looked up from germline, CDR1 is LGHNA and CDR2 is YSLEER. The germline V and J ends were trimmed by 0 bases and 7 bases, with 21 bases remaining between them. CDR3 residues: CASSQEEGGGVRGTQYF. As DNA, the CDR3 is TGCGCCAGCAGCCAAGAAGAGGGAGGGGGGGTGAGGGGGACCCAGTACTTC.

The chain couples TRBV14 to TRBJ2-3, with TRBD1 identical over 9 bases. Trimming took 3 bases from V and 7 from J; bases not matched to a gene: 8. Germline V gene sequence: CDR1 SGHDN, CDR2 FVKESK. The CDR3 spans 15 residues. The CDR3 nucleotides are TGTGCCAGCAGCCAGGCACAGGGGGCGCGAAATACGCAGTATTTT. It yields the protein CASSQAQGARNTQYF. The variable domain in full, completed from reference TRBV14 and TRBJ2-3, reads EAGVTQFPSHSVIEKGQTVTLRCDPISGHDNLYWYRRVMGKEIKFLLHFVKESKQDESGMPNNRFLAERTGGTYSTLKVQPAELEDSGVYFCASSQAQGARNTQYFGPGTRLTVL.

The rearrangement joins TRBV5-1 to TRBJ1-3, with D unresolved. This CDR3 spans 15 amino acids. Germline lookup yields CDR1 SGHRS and CDR2 YFSETQ. V lost 0 bases and J lost 0, with 7 bases in between. The CDR3 nucleotides read TGCGCCAGCAGCTTGGACAGAACCTCTGGAAACACCATATATTTT. Translating it yields CASSLDRTSGNTIYF.

The chain is built from TRBV5-5 and TRBJ2-2; D unresolved. CDR3 length equals 12 residues. The germline gives CDR1 SGHKS, CDR2 YYEKEE (reference sequence). V lost 4 bases to trimming and J lost 3 bases, with 4 bases between them. CDR3 amino acids: CASSTYTGELFF. CDR3 DNA: TGTGCCAGCAGCACTTACACCGGGGAGCTGTTTTTT.